One T cell receptor beta chain is described in this entry. What it binds is not known. Measured with immunoSEQ multiplex PCR; TCRdb has only the in-frame clones, and not every one. The sample includes 70,000 to 85,000 clones, around 80% seen only once; the top ten take 0.95% to 1.5%. The sample belongs to a study of vaccination effects on CD4 cells after COVID-19. General study findings and limits: Sampling in the study covered few convalescent patients and included no early post-infection timepoints.

Pools of viral peptides were used by the ViraFEST assay to expand antigen-specific CD4+ T cells ahead of sequencing. Subsequent to roughly 9 days of culture, CD4+ T cells were isolated. Participants each got two BNT162b2 or mRNA-1273 vaccine doses. This clonotype was obtained from a human donor who received a COVID-19 vaccine. The specimen comprised CD4+ T cells from PBMCs cultured with HCoV-229E spike peptides, sampled after COVID-19 vaccination.

The CDR3 sequence is CASSPRDRTGQSYTF. For the CDR3, the DNA is TGTGCCAGCTCACCAAGAGATAGGACAGGGCAGAGCTACACCTTC. This chain links TRBV18 with TRBJ1-2, with 8 bases identical to TRBD1. J was trimmed by 9 bases and V by 2 bases; bases with no gene match: 11. The germline gives CDR1 KGHSH, CDR2 LQKENI. The CDR3 spans 15 residues.